This T cell receptor (beta chain) appears in the sequencing data of a study of blood T cell repertoires in COVID-19. Study-level background: PBMCs, B-cell-depleted T cells, or T cells were the source of the cDNA or gDNA that made up the material.

Per the germline V gene, CDR1 is SGHDN and CDR2 is FVKESK. The CDR3 runs 12 residues. V lost 0 bases to trimming and J lost 8 bases, with 5 bases between them. The study drew participants aged about 18 to 89 years from some 25 US areas. Before they entered the study, exposed participants had met a COVID-19 case within 2 weeks. In the original processing: By means of reference gene primer amplification, nucleated cell counts were estimated. The data were produced by immunoSEQ multiplex PCR, yet TCRdb's version contains in-frame clones alone and is incomplete. Clonal size and the V and J genes are those of that table, whereas D and trimming came from the DNA. Of hundreds of thousands of clones in the sample, more than 80% were seen once.

The material sequenced was PBMCs or T cells enriched from blood (not recorded which). This rearrangement joins TRBV14 to TRBJ2-1; D remains unclear. This clonotype was sampled from a man in his fifties or sixties who had been exposed to COVID-19. As DNA, the CDR3 is TGTGCCAGCAGCCAAGATCTCTATGAGCAGTTCTTC. It translates to CASSQDLYEQFF. Full variable domain (missing parts from reference TRBV14 and TRBJ2-1): EAGVTQFPSHSVIEKGQTVTLRCDPISGHDNLYWYRRVMGKEIKFLLHFVKESKQDESGMPNNRFLAERTGGTYSTLKVQPAELEDSGVYFCASSQDLYEQFFGPGTRLTVL.